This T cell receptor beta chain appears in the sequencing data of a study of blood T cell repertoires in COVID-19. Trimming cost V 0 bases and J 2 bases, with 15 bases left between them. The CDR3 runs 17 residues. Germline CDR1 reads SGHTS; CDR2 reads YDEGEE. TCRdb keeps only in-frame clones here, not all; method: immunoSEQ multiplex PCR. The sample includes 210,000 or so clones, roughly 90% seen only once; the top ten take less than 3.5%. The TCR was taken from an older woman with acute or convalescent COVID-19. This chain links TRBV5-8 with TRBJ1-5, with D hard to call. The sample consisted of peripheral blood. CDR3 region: CASSLGKITVGNQPQHF. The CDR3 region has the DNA TGTGCCAGCAGCTTGGGTAAAATTACAGTTGGCAATCAGCCCCAGCATTTT. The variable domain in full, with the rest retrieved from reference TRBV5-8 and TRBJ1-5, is EAGVTQSPTHLIKTRGQQATLRCSPISGHTSVYWYQQALGLGLQFLLWYDEGEERNRGNFPPRFSGRQFPNYSSELNVNALELEDSALYLCASSLGKITVGNQPQHFGDGTRLSIL.